This T cell receptor (beta chain) was obtained from a study of cytomegalovirus exposure and HLA in healthy donors. The wider study: T cells numbering around 190 million yielded approximately 120 million unique TCR beta sequences in an earlier analysis. Findings and caveats of the study: At a 0.05 false discovery rate, a later analysis found 18,000 or so TCR beta sequences to be associated with HLA alleles.

The CDR3 extends over 20 amino acids. Note on this clone: Antigen unknown.

The primer mix had 60 Vbeta and 13 Jbeta primers. Generated by immunoSEQ multiplex PCR, the TCRdb table keeps only in-frame clones and is missing some. This sample has some 91,000 clones, with around four fifths found just once. The sequencing input was PBMCs. The sequence was collected from a woman aged 60 to 75 in good health and CMV-seronegative. The rearrangement links TRBV21-1 to TRBJ2-7; the table's D call of TRBD2 was not tested on the DNA. TRBV21-1 is assigned pseudogene status. This CDR3 reads CASSKVSGRTSGGKTYEQYF. CDR3 DNA sequence: TGTGCCAGCAGCAAGGTCTCGGGGAGGACTAGCGGGGGGAAGACCTACGAGCAGTACTTC.